This is a list of T cell receptor beta chains from one sample in a study of T-cell reconstitution after alpha-beta-depleted transplantation in children. TCRdb processed the PCR reads anew with MiXCR; each CDR3 protein has one entry. Among roughly 160,000 distinct CDR3 sequences listed, roughly 10% were seen once. This specimen consisted of PBMCs, obtained before TCRalphabeta/CD19-depleted stem cell transplant. These TCRs come from a boy between 2 and 10 years old with acute myeloid leukemia, due to receive a stem cell transplant. Both conserved end residues are part of each CDR3. Each record gives: V gene, J gene, clone size, D gene, CDR3 DNA, CDR3 protein. D genes are given only for firm matches. A clone size is listed for some rows: how often the clone was seen (once, few, many), or a class if it is expanded.

TRBV19	TRBJ2-1	.	TRBD2	TGTGCCAGTAGTATAAAGGGGACTAGCGGGCCTTACTACAATGAGCAGTTCTTC	CASSIKGTSGPYYNEQFF
TRBV5-1	TRBJ2-5	many	.	TGCGCCAGCGCACTCAGCAGCGGAGGGGAGACCCAGTACTTC	CASALSSGGETQYF
TRBV20-1	TRBJ2-3	.	TRBD2	TGCAGTGCGCCGCTAGCGGGGGGGGCCGGGGGCACAGATACGCAGTATTTT	CSAPLAGGAGGTDTQYF
TRBV19	TRBJ2-1	many	.	TGTGCCAGTAGTATAGGGGGCAATGAGCAGTTCTTC	CASSIGGNEQFF
TRBV6-1	TRBJ2-3	many	TRBD2	TGTGCCAGCACGAAGCGGGGAACAGATACGCAGTATTTT	CASTKRGTDTQYF
TRBV15	TRBJ2-1	many	TRBD2	TGTGCCACCAGCAGAGCCCTAGCGGGAGGTCATGAGCAGTTCTTC	CATSRALAGGHEQFF
TRBV4-1	TRBJ2-2	many	.	TGCGCCAGCAGCCAAGCCCGAACCGGGGAGCTGTTTTTT	CASSQARTGELFF
TRBV6-1	TRBJ1-1	.	.	TGTGCCAGCAGGCACCCTGCGGGCAGTACTGAAGCTTTCTTT	CASRHPAGSTEAFF
TRBV20-1	TRBJ2-7	many	TRBD2	TGCAGTGCTCTAGCGGGAGGTATTTACGAGCAGTACTTC	CSALAGGIYEQYF
TRBV20-1	TRBJ2-3	many	TRBD2	TGCAGTGCTAGAACTCGACTAGCGGGGGCGGATACGCAGTATTTT	CSARTRLAGADTQYF
TRBV12-3/TRBV12-4	TRBJ2-1	many	.	TGTGCCAGCAGTTTCTGGGGCCCGGGAGACTCCGAGCAGTTCTTC	CASSFWGPGDSEQFF
TRBV15	TRBJ2-1	many	.	TGTGCCACCAGCAGAGATATCGGGTCGAACAATGAGCAGTTCTTC	CATSRDIGSNNEQFF
TRBV7-9	TRBJ2-3	many	.	TGTGCCAGCAGCCCGATGTATGGGGGGTCCACAGATACGCAGTATTTT	CASSPMYGGSTDTQYF